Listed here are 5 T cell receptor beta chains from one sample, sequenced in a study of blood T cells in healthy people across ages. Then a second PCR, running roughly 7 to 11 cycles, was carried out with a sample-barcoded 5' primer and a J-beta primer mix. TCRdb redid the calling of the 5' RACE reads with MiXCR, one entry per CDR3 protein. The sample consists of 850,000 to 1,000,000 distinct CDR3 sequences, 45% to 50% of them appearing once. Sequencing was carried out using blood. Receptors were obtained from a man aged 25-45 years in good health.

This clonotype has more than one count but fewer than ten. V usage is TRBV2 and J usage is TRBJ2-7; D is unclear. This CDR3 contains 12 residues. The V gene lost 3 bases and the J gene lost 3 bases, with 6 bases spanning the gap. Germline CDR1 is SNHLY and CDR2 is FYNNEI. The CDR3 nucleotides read TGTGCCAGCAGTGAGGAGAACTACGAGCAGTACTTC. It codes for CASSEENYEQYF.

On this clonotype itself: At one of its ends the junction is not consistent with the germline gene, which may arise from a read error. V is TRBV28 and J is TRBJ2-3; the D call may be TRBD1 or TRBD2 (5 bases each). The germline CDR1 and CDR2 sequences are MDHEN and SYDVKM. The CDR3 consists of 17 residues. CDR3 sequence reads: CASSLLDTISSTDTQYF. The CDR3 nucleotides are TGTGCCAGCAGTTTATTGGACACTATCTCTAGCACGGATACGCAGTATTTT. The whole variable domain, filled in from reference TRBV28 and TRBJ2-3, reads DVKVTQSSRYLVKRTGEKVFLECVQDMDHENMFWYRQDPGLGLRLIYFSYDVKMKEKGDIPEGYSVSREKKERFSLILESASTNQTSMYLCASSLLDTISSTDTQYFGPGTRLTVL.

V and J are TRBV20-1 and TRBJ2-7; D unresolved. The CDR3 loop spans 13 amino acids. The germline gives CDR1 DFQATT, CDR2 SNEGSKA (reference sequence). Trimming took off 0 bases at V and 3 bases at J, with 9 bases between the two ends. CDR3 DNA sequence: TGCAGTGCTAGAGATCCCGATGGCTACGAGCAGTACTTC. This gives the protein CSARDPDGYEQYF.

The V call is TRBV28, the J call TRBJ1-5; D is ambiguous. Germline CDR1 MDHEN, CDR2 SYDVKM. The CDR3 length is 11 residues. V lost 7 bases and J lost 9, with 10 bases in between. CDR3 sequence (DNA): TGTGCCAGCAAATCGCCGGGGCCCCAGCATTTT. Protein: CASKSPGPQHF. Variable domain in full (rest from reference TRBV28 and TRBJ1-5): DVKVTQSSRYLVKRTGEKVFLECVQDMDHENMFWYRQDPGLGLRLIYFSYDVKMKEKGDIPEGYSVSREKKERFSLILESASTNQTSMYLCASKSPGPQHFGDGTRLSIL.

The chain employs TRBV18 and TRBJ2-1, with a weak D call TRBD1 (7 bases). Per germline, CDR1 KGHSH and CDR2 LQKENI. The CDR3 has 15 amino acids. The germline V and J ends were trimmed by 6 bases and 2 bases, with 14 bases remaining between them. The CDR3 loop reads CASSAGQPPYNEQFF. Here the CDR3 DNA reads TGTGCCAGCTCGGCGGGACAGCCTCCCTACAATGAGCAGTTCTTC.